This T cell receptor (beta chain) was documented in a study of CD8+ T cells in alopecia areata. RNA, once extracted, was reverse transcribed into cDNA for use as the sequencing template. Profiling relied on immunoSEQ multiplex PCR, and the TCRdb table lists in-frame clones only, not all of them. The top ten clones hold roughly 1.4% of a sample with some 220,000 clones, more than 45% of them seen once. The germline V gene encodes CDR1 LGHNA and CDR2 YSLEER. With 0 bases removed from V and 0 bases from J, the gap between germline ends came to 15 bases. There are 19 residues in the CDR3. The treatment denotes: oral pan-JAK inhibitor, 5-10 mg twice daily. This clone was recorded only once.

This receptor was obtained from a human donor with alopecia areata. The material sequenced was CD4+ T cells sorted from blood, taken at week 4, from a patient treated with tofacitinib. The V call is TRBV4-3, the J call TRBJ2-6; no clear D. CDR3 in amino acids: CASSQEITALFSGANVLTF. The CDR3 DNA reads TGCGCCAGCAGCCAAGAAATAACCGCACTTTTCTCTGGGGCCAACGTCCTGACTTTC.